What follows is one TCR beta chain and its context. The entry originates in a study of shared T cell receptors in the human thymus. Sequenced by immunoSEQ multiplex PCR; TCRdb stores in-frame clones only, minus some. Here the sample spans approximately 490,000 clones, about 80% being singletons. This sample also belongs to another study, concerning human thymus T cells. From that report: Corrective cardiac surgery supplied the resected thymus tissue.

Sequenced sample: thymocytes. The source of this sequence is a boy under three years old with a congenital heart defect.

This CDR3 reads CASSLTRRRETQYF. CDR3 in DNA: TGTGCCAGCAGCCTCACTCGGAGAAGGGAGACCCAGTACTTC. The J gene is TRBJ2-5, the V gene TRBV5-6; D remains ambiguous. The length of the CDR3 is 14 residues. The germline CDR1 and CDR2 sequences are SGHDT and YYEEEE. The germline V and J ends were trimmed by 4 bases and 5 bases, with 15 bases remaining between them.